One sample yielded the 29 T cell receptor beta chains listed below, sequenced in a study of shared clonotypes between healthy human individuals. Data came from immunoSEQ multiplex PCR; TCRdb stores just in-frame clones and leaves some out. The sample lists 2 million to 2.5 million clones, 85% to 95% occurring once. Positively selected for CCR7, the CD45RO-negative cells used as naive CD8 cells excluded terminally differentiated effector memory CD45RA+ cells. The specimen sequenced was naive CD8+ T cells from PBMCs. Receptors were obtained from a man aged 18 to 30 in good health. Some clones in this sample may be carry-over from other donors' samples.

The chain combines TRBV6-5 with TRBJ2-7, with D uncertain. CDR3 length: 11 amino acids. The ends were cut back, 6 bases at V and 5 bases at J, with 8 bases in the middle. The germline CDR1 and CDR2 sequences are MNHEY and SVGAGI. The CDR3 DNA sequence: TGTGCCAGCAGCAACCTCCACGAGCAGTACTTC. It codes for CASSNLHEQYF.

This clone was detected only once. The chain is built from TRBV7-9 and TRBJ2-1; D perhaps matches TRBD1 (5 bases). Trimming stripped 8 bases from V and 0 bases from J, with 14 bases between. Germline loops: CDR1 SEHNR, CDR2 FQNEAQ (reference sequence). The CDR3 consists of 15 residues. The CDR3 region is CASEDTESSYNEQFF. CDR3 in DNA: TGTGCCAGCGAGGACACGGAAAGCTCCTACAATGAGCAGTTCTTC.

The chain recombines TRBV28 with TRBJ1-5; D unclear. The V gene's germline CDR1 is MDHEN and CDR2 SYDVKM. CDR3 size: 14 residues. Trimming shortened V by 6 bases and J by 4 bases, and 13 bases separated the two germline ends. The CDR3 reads CASRTIGGNQPQHF. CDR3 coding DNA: TGTGCCAGCAGGACGATAGGAGGGAATCAGCCCCAGCATTTT.

The CDR3 sequence is CASSFRRSTDTQYF. In nucleotides, the CDR3 is TGTGCCAGCAGCTTCCGAAGAAGCACAGATACGCAGTATTTT. The chain recombines TRBV11-2 with TRBJ2-3, with D uncertain. Trimming removed 3 bases from V and 0 bases from J, with 7 bases in between. Germline-derived CDR1 and CDR2 are SGHAT and FQNNGV. The CDR3 has 14 amino acids.

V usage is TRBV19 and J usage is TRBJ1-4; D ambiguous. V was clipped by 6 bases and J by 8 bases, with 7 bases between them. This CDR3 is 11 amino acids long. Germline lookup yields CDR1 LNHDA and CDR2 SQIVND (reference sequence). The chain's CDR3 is CASSSQEKLFF. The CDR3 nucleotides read TGTGCCAGTAGCTCACAAGAAAAACTGTTTTTT.

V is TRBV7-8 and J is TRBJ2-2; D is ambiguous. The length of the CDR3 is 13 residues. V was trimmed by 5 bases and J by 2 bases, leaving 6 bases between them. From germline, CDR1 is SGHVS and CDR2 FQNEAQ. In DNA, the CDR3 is TGTGCCAGCAGCGCCCAAAACACCGGGGAGCTGTTTTTT. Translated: CASSAQNTGELFF. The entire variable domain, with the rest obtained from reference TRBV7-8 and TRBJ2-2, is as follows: GAGVSQSPRYKVAKRGQDVALRCDPISGHVSLFWYQQALGQGPEFLTYFQNEAQLDKSGLPSDRFFAERPEGSVSTLKIQRTQQEDSAVYLCASSAQNTGELFFGEGSRLTVL.

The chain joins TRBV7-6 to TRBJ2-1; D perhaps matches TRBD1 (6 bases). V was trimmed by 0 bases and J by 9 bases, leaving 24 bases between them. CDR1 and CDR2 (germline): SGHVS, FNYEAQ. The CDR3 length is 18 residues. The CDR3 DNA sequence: TGTGCCAGCAGCTTAGCGATGGGGGCGGAAGAGCTCCTCACTGAGCAGTTCTTC. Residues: CASSLAMGAEELLTEQFF.

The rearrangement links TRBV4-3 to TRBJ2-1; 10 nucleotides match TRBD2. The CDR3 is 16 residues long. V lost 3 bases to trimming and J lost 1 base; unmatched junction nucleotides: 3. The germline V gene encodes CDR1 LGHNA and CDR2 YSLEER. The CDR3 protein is CASSQLAGASYNEQFF. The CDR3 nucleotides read TGCGCCAGCAGCCAGCTAGCGGGAGCATCCTACAATGAGCAGTTCTTC.

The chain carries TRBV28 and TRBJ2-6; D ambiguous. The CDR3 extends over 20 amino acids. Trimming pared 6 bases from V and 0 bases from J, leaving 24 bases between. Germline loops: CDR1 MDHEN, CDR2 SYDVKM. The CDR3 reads CASSVSRSDATHSGANVLTF. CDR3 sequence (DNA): TGTGCCAGCAGCGTATCGCGTTCTGACGCGACTCACTCTGGGGCCAACGTCCTGACTTTC.

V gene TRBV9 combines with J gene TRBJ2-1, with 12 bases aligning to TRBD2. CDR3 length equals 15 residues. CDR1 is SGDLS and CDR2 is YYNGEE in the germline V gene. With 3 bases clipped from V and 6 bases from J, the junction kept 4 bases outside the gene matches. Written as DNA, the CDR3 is TGTGCCAGCAGCGAGTGGACTAGCGGGATCAATGAGCAGTTCTTC. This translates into CASSEWTSGINEQFF.

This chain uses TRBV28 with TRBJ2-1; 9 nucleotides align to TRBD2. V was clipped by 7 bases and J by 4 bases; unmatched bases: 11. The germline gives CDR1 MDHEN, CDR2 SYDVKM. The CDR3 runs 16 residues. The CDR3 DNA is TGTGCCAGCACCATAACCCCTAGCGGGAAGTACAATGAGCAGTTCTTC. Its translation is CASTITPSGKYNEQFF.

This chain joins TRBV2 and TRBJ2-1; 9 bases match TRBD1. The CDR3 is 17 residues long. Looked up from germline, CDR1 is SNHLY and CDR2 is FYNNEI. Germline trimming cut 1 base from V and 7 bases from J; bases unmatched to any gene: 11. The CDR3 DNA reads TGTGCCAGCAGTGAAGACAGGGGGCTGAGAGGCAGGAATGAGCAGTTCTTC. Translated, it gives CASSEDRGLRGRNEQFF.

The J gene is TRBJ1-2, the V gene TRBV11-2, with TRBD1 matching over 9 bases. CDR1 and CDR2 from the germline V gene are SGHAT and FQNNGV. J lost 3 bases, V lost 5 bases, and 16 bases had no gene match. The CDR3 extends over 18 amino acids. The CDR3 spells CASSPRPGTGLGDYGYTF. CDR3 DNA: TGTGCCAGCAGCCCCCGTCCCGGGACAGGGTTGGGGGACTATGGCTACACCTTC.

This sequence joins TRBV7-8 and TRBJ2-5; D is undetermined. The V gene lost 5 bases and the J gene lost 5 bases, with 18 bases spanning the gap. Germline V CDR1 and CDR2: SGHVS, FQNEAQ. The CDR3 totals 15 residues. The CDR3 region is CASSPPMDVWETQYF. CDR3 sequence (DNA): TGTGCCAGCAGCCCACCGATGGATGTTTGGGAGACCCAGTACTTC.

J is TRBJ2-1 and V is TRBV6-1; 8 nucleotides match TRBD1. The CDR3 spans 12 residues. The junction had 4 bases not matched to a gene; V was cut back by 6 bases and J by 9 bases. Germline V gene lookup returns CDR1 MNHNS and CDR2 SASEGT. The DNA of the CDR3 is TGTGCCAGCAGCGCAGACAGGGGTGAGCAGTTCTTC. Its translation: CASSADRGEQFF.

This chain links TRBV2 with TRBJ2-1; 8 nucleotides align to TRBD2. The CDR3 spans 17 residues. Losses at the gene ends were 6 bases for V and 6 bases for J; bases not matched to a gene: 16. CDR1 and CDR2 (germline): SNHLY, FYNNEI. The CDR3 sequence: CASRDHPTSERRNEQFF. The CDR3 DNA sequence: TGTGCCAGCAGAGACCACCCGACTAGCGAGAGGCGCAATGAGCAGTTCTTC.

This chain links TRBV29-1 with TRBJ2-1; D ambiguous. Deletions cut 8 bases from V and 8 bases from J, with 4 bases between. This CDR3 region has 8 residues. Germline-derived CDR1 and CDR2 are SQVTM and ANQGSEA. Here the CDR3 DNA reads TGCAGCTTGGATGAGCAGTTCTTC. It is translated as CSLDEQFF.

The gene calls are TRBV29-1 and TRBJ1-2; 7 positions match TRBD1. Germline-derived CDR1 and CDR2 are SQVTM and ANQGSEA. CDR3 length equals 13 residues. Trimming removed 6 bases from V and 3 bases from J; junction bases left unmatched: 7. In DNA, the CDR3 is TGCAGCGTCGCGGGACAGACGGACTATGGCTACACCTTC. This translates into CSVAGQTDYGYTF.

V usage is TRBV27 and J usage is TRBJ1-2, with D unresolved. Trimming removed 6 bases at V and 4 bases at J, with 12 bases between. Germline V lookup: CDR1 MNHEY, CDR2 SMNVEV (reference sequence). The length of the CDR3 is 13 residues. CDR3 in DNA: TGTGCCAGCAGGCCCTCGGGTCCCTATGGCTACACCTTC. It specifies CASRPSGPYGYTF.

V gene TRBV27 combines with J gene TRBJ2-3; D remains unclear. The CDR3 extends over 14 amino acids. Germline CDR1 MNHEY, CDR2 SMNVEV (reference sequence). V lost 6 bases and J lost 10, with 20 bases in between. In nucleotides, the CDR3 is TGTGCCAGCAGCGTTTCCCCAATCAACTCCCCGCAGTATTTT. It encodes CASSVSPINSPQYF.

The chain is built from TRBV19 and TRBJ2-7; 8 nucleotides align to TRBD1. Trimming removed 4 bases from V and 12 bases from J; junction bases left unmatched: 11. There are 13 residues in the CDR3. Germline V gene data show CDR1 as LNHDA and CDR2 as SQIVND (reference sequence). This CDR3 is CASSTRDRIKLYF. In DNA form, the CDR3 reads TGTGCCAGTAGTACCCGGGACAGGATAAAGCTGTACTTC.

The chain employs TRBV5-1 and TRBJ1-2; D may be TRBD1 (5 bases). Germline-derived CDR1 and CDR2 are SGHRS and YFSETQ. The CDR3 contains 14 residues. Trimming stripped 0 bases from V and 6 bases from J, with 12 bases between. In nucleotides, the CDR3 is TGCGCCAGCAGCTTGGTTGCCAGGGACCATGGCTACACCTTC. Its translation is CASSLVARDHGYTF. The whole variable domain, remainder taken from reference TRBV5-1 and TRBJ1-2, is KAGVTQTPRYLIKTRGQQVTLSCSPISGHRSVSWYQQTPGQGLQFLFEYFSETQRNKGNFPGRFSGRQFSNSRSEMNVSTLELGDSALYLCASSLVARDHGYTFGSGTRLTVV.

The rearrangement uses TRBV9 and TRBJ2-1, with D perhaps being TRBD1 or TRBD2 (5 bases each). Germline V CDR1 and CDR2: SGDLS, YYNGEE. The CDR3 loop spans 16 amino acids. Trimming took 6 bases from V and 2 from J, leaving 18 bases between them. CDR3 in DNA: TGTGCCAGCACCCCTGAGGGGAGAGCGGCCTACAATGAGCAGTTCTTC. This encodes CASTPEGRAAYNEQFF.

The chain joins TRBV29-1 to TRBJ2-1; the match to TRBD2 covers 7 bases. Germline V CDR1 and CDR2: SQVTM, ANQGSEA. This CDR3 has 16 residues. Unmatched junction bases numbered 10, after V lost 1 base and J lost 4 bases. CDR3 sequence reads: CSVEGLAALPYNEQFF. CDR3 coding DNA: TGCAGCGTTGAAGGCCTAGCGGCCCTACCATACAATGAGCAGTTCTTC.

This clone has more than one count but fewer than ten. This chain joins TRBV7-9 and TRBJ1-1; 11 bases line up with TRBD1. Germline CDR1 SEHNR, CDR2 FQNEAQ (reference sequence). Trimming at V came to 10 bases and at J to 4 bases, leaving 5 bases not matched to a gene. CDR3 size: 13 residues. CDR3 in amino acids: CATWGQGGTEAFF. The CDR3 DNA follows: TGTGCCACGTGGGGACAGGGGGGCACTGAAGCTTTCTTT.

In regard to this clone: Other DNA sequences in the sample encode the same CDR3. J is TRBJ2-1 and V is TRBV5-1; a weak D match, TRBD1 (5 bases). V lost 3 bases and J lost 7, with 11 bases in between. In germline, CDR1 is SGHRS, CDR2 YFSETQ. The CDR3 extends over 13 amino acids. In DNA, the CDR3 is TGCGCCAGCAGCTGGGGTCAGGGAAATGAGCAGTTCTTC. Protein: CASSWGQGNEQFF. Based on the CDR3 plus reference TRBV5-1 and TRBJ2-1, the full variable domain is KAGVTQTPRYLIKTRGQQVTLSCSPISGHRSVSWYQQTPGQGLQFLFEYFSETQRNKGNFPGRFSGRQFSNSRSEMNVSTLELGDSALYLCASSWGQGNEQFFGPGTRLTVL.

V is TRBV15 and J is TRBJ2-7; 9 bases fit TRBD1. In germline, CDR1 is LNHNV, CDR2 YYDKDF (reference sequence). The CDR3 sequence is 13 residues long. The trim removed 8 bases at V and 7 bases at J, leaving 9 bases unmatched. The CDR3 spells CATAETGGREQYF. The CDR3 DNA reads TGTGCCACCGCCGAGACAGGGGGAAGGGAGCAGTACTTC.

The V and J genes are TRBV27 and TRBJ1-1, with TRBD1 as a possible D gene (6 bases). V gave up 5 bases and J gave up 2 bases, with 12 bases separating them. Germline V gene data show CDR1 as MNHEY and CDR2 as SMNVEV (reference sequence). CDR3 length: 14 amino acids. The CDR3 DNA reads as TGTGCCAGCAGTACCCGGACAGTAAACACTGAAGCTTTCTTT. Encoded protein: CASSTRTVNTEAFF.

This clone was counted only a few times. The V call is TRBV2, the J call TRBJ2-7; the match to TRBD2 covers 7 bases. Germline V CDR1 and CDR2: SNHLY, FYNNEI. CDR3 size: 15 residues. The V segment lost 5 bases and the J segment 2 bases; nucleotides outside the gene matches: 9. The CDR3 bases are TGTGCCAGCAGTCCGGGGGGACTGGGGACCTACGAGCAGTACTTC. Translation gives CASSPGGLGTYEQYF.